The next 13 T cell receptor beta chains were all read from a single sample in a study of T cell responses to AZD1222 COVID-19 vaccine. Libraries were prepared by immunoSEQ multiplex PCR; TCRdb keeps only in-frame clonotypes and omits some of them. The data contain some 87,000 clones, roughly nine tenths of them seen just once; the ten biggest clones take up about 28%. The source was peripheral blood, collected on day 0 of AZD1222 vaccination. All receptors come from an adult in good health.

This chain links TRBV2 with TRBJ1-1, with D hard to call. The CDR3 spans 13 residues. CDR1 and CDR2 (germline): SNHLY, FYNNEI. V lost 4 bases to trimming and J lost 8 bases, with 14 bases between them. CDR3 in DNA: TGTGCCAGCAGTGGGGTCCGACTTAGAGAAGCTTTCTTT. Translated: CASSGVRLREAFF.

The chain uses TRBV7-9 and TRBJ2-1, with D tentatively TRBD2 (5 bases). V shed 4 bases and J shed 9 bases, with 22 bases lying between them. Germline V gene sequence: CDR1 SEHNR, CDR2 FQNEAQ (reference sequence). The CDR3 covers 16 residues. The CDR3 protein is CASSSRPRGKEGEQFF. The CDR3 nucleotides read TGTGCCAGCAGCTCCAGACCGAGAGGGAAGGAAGGTGAGCAGTTCTTC.

Note on this clone: At one end, the junction sequence differs from germline, possibly due to a read error. The gene calls are TRBV7-9 and TRBJ2-3; TRBD1 aligns across 8 bases. CDR1 is SEHNR, CDR2 FQNEAQ, per germline (reference sequence). The CDR3 is 15 amino acids. The chain's CDR3 is CASSLAGGLRDTQYF. As DNA, the CDR3 is TGTGCCAGCAGCCTAGCAGGGGGCTTGAGAGATACGCAGTATTTT.

This chain joins TRBV18 and TRBJ2-1; D not resolved. The CDR3 has 16 residues. Germline lookup yields CDR1 KGHSH and CDR2 LQKENI. V gave up 3 bases and J gave up 7 bases, with 19 bases separating them. CDR3 DNA: TGTGCCAGCTCACCCCGGAAGGGCAGTAGTAATAATGAGCAGTTCTTC. Amino acid sequence: CASSPRKGSSNNEQFF. Full variable domain (missing parts from reference TRBV18 and TRBJ2-1): NAGVMQNPRHLVRRRGQEARLRCSPMKGHSHVYWYRQLPEEGLKFMVYLQKENIIDESGMPKERFSAEFPKEGPSILRIQQVVRGDSAAYFCASSPRKGSSNNEQFFGPGTRLTVL.

The V and J genes are TRBV19 and TRBJ1-5, with D hard to call. V lost 0 bases to trimming and J lost 4 bases, with 10 bases between them. The CDR3 is 15 residues long. Germline values: CDR1 LNHDA, CDR2 SQIVND (reference sequence). CDR3 sequence: CASSIDFGSNQPQHF. As DNA, the CDR3 is TGTGCCAGTAGTATAGACTTTGGGTCTAATCAGCCCCAGCATTTT.

The V call is TRBV4-3, the J call TRBJ2-2, with D possibly being TRBD1 or TRBD2 (5 bases each). Trimming stripped 0 bases from V and 4 bases from J, with 21 bases between. CDR3 size: 19 residues. Germline assignment: CDR1 LGHNA and CDR2 YSLEER. Here the CDR3 DNA reads TGCGCCAGCAGCCAAGATGAGGTTGGGGGAGTGGGGAGCACCGGGGAGCTGTTTTTT. It specifies CASSQDEVGGVGSTGELFF.

J is TRBJ1-2 and V is TRBV4-1; 7 nucleotides match TRBD1. The CDR3 extends over 18 amino acids. With 0 bases clipped from V and 2 bases from J, the junction kept 12 bases outside the gene matches. Germline V gives CDR1 MGHRA, CDR2 YSYEKL. The CDR3: CASSQDLGPPDRNYGYTF. The CDR3 DNA reads TGCGCCAGCAGCCAAGATCTCGGTCCGCCGGACAGGAACTATGGCTACACCTTC.

The chain recombines TRBV27 with TRBJ2-3, with a tentative D call TRBD2 (5 bases). The CDR3 is 14 amino acids. Deletions cut 8 bases from V and 3 bases from J, with 15 bases between. Germline values: CDR1 MNHEY, CDR2 SMNVEV (reference sequence). The CDR3 sequence is CASSSGVGTDTQYF. CDR3 in DNA: TGTGCCAGCTCCTCCGGGGTTGGGACAGATACGCAGTATTTT.

The chain carries TRBV10-2 and TRBJ2-3, with no clear D. The CDR3 runs to 13 residues. Between the trimmed V and J ends, which lost 10 bases and 3 bases, there was a span of 14 bases. Per germline, CDR1 WSHSY and CDR2 SAAADI. The CDR3 sequence is CATREVETDTQYF. CDR3 DNA sequence: TGCGCCACCCGCGAAGTGGAAACAGATACGCAGTATTTT.

CDR3 amino acids: CAISGGTVLNEKLFF. In DNA form, the CDR3 reads TGTGCCATCAGTGGGGGGACAGTACTTAATGAAAAACTGTTTTTT. The chain joins TRBV10-3 to TRBJ1-4, with 7 bases identical to TRBD1. V shed 4 bases, J shed 4 bases, and the junction held 6 bases outside the gene matches. From germline, CDR1 is ENHRY and CDR2 SYGVKD. CDR3 size: 15 residues.

This sequence joins TRBV5-1 and TRBJ1-2, with unresolved D. From germline, CDR1 is SGHRS and CDR2 YFSETQ. The V gene lost 0 bases and the J gene lost 2 bases, with 8 bases spanning the gap. This CDR3 has 14 amino acids. DNA for the CDR3: TGCGCCAGCAGCTTGGAAACAGCCAACTATGGCTACACCTTC. Translating it yields CASSLETANYGYTF.

The chain recombines TRBV18 with TRBJ2-7, with TRBD1 as a possible D gene (7 bases). The ends were cut back, 6 bases at V and 1 base at J, with 16 bases in the middle. Germline CDR1 KGHSH, CDR2 LQKENI. The CDR3 is 15 amino acids. CDR3 in amino acids: CASSSTGTSSYEQYF. The CDR3 coding sequence is TGTGCCAGCTCTTCGACAGGGACTTCTTCCTACGAGCAGTACTTC.

The chain carries TRBV3-1 (or the pseudogene TRBV3-2) and TRBJ2-2, with D uncertain. CDR1 and CDR2 (germline): LGHDT, YNNKEL (reference sequence). Trimming pared 3 bases from V and 3 bases from J, leaving 2 bases between. The CDR3 sequence is 12 residues long. The CDR3 here is CASSQHTGELFF. For the CDR3, the DNA is TGTGCCAGCAGCCAGCACACCGGGGAGCTGTTTTTT.